This TCR beta chain was recorded in a study of human T cells and chemical hapten exposure. In germline, CDR1 is SNHLY, CDR2 FYNNEI. The J segment lost 3 bases and the V segment lost 6 bases, leaving 12 bases of the junction unmatched. The CDR3 has 16 amino acids. A single record per CDR3 protein comes from TCRdb applying MiXCR to the RACE reads. The sample includes about 380,000 distinct CDR3 sequences, roughly 5% of them seen just once. This clonotype was seen repeatedly, ten times or more. The antigen remains unidentified. Findings and caveats of the study: Donors in the study had alopecia, meaning their immune response may differ from healthy people's. Significantly more large CDR3 similarity clusters were formed by expanded TCRs than by controls.

The time point here: pre-sensitization, week 0. Treatment reported: therapeutic diphenylcyclopropenone sensitization with weekly scalp DPC. Every donor had alopecia and was 18 to 70 years old; all were suitable for DPC. This receptor was taken from a woman aged 50 to 60 with alopecia areata. Some clones in this sample may be carry-over from other donors' samples. The chain combines TRBV2 with TRBJ2-7; 9 bases line up with TRBD2. Sequencing was performed on whole blood, taken in connection with sensitization to the hapten diphenylcyclopropenone (DPC). CDR3 in DNA: TGTGCCAGCAGATATAGCGGGGGCGCGGGAAACTACGAGCAGTACTTC. Protein sequence: CASRYSGGAGNYEQYF.